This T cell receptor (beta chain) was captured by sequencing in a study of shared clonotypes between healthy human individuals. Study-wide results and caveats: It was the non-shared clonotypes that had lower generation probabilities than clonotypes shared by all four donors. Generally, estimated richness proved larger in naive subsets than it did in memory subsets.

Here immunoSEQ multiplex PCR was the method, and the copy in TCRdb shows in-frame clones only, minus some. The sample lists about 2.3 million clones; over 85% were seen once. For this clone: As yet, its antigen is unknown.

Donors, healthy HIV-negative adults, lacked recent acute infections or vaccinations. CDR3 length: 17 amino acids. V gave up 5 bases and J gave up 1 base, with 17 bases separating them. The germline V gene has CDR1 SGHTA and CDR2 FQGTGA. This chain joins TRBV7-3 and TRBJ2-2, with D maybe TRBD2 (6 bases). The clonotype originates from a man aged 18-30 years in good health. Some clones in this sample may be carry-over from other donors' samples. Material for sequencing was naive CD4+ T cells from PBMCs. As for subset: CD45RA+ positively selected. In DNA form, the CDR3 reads TGTGCCAGCAGCCCCCTCCCGGGAGCAAGGAACACCGGGGAGCTGTTTTTT. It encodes CASSPLPGARNTGELFF.